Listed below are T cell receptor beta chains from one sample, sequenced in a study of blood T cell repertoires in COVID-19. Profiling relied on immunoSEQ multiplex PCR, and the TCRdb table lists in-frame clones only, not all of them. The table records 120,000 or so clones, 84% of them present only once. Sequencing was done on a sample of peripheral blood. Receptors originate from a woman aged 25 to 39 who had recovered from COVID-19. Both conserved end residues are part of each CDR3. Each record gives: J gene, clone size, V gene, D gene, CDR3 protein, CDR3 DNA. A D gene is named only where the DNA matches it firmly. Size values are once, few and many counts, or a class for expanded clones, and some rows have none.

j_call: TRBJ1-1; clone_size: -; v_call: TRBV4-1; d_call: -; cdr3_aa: CASSQEARGTEAFF; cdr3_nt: TGCGCCAGCAGCCAAGAGGCCCGGGGCACTGAAGCTTTCTTT
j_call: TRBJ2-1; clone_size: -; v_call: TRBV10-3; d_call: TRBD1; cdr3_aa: CAIDRGINEQFF; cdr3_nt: TGTGCCATAGACAGGGGAATCAATGAGCAGTTCTTC
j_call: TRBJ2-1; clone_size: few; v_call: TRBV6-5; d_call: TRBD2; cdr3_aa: CASRSFSGTHNEQFF; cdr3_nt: TGTGCCAGCAGATCATTCAGCGGGACCCACAATGAGCAGTTCTTC
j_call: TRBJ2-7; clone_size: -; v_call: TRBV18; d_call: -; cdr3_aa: CASSPKGDEQYF; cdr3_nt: TGTGCCAGCTCACCAAAAGGGGACGAGCAGTACTTC
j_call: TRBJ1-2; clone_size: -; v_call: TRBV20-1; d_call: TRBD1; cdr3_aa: CSASPDRVDGYTF; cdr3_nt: TGCAGTGCTAGTCCAGACAGGGTGGACGGCTACACCTTC
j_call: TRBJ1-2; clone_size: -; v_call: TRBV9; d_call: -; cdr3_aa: CASSAPPGEGNWLHGYTF; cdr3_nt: TGTGCCAGCAGCGCACCCCCCGGCGAGGGAAATTGGCTTCATGGCTACACCTTC
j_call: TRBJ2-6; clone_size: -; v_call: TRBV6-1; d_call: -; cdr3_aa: CASSEAHSGANVLTF; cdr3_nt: TGTGCCAGCAGTGAAGCACACTCTGGGGCCAACGTCCTGACTTTC
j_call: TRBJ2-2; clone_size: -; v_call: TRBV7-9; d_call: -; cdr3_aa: CASSLGANTGELFF; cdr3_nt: TGTGCCAGCAGCTTAGGAGCGAACACCGGGGAGCTGTTTTTT
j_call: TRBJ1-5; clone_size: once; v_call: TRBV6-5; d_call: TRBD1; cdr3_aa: CASSYGQDSRPQHF; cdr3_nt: TGTGCCAGCAGTTACGGACAGGACTCTCGACCCCAGCATTTT
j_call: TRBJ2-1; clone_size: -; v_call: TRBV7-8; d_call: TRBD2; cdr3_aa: CASSLAPPAGGLWDEQFF; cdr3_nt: TGTGCCAGCAGCTTAGCCCCCCCCGCGGGGGGACTCTGGGATGAGCAGTTCTTC
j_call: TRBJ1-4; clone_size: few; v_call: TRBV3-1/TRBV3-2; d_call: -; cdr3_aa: CASSEWGDNEKLFF; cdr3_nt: TGTGCCAGCAGCGAGTGGGGGGATAATGAAAAACTGTTTTTT
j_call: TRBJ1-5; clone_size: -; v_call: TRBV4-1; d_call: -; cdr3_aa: CASSQGWRNQPQHF; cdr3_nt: TGCGCCAGCAGCCAAGGGTGGCGGAATCAGCCCCAGCATTTT
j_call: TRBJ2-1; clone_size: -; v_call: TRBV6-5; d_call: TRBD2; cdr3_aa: CASRRGGSYNEQFF; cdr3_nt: TGTGCCAGCAGGAGGGGCGGGAGCTACAATGAGCAGTTCTTC
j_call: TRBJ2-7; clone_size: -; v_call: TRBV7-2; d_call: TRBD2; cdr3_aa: CASSISGNYEQYF; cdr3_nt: TGTGCCAGCAGCATCAGCGGGAACTACGAGCAGTACTTC
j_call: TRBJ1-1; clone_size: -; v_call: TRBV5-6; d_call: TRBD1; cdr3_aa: CASLWVGTGGTEAFF; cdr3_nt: TGTGCCAGCCTATGGGTAGGGACAGGGGGCACTGAAGCTTTCTTT
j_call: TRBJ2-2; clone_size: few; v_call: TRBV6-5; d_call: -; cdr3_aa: CASRVSTGTGELFF; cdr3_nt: TGTGCCAGCAGGGTATCCACGGGAACCGGGGAGCTGTTTTTT
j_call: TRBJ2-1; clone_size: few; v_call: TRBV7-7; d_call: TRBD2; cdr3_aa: CASSLGTSGANEQFF; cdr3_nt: TGTGCTAGCAGCTTAGGGACTAGCGGCGCCAATGAGCAGTTCTTC
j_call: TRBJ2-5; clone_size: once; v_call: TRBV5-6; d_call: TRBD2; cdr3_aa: CASSLREDGETQYF; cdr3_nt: TGTGCCAGCAGCTTACGGGAGGACGGGGAGACCCAGTACTTC
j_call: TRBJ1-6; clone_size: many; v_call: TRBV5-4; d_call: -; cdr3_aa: CASSLDRISPLHF; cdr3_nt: TGTGCCAGCAGCTTGGACAGGATTTCACCCCTCCACTTT
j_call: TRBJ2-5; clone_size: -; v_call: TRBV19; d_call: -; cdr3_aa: CASSIVGEDQETQYF; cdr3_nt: TGTGCCAGTAGTATAGTAGGAGAGGATCAAGAGACCCAGTACTTC
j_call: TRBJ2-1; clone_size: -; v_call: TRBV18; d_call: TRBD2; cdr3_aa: CASSPESGVRYNEQFF; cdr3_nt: TGTGCCAGCTCACCGGAAAGCGGGGTTAGGTACAATGAGCAGTTCTTC
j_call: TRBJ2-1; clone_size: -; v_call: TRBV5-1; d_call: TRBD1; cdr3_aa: CASSLKPQGGPVNEQFF; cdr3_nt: TGCGCCAGCAGCTTGAAACCACAGGGGGGCCCCGTCAATGAGCAGTTCTTC
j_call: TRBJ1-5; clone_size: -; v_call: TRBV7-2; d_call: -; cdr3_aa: CASSTAGFNQPQHF; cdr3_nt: TGTGCCAGCAGCACAGCAGGTTTCAATCAGCCCCAGCATTTT
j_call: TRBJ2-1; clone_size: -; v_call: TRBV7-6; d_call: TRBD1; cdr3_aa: CASSLRRGPYNEQFF; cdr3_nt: TGTGCCAGCAGCTTAAGAAGGGGGCCATACAATGAGCAGTTCTTC
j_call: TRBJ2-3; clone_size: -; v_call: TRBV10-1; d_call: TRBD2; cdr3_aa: CASSEEAGGTDTQYF; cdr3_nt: TGCGCCAGCAGTGAGGAAGCGGGGGGCACAGATACGCAGTATTTT
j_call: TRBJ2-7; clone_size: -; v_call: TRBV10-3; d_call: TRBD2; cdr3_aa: CATRLAGDDEQYF; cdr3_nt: TGTGCCACCCGACTAGCGGGAGACGACGAGCAGTACTTC
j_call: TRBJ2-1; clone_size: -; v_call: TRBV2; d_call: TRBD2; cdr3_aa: CASSEAGTSGRDEQFF; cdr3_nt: TGTGCCAGCAGTGAAGCCGGGACTAGCGGGAGGGATGAGCAGTTCTTC
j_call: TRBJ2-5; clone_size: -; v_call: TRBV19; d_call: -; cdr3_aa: CASSGGKLGTQYF; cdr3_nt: TGTGCCAGCTCAGGGGGGAAATTGGGGACCCAGTACTTC
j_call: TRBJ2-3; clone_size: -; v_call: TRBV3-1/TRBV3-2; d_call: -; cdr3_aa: CASSQGYGRLTDTQYF; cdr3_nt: TGTGCCAGCAGCCAAGGATACGGGAGATTGACAGATACGCAGTATTTT
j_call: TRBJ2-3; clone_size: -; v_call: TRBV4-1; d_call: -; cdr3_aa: CASSQGRGDTQYF; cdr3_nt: TGCGCCAGCAGCCAAGGTAGGGGGGATACGCAGTATTTT
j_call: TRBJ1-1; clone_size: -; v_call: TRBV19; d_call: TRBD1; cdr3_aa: CASSPQTGVRNTEAFF; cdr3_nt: TGTGCCAGTAGCCCACAAACAGGGGTAAGGAACACTGAAGCTTTCTTT
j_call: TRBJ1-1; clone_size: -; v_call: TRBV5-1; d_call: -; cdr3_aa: CASSLGRPQGTEAFF; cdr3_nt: TGCGCCAGCAGCTTGGGGAGACCCCAGGGCACTGAAGCTTTCTTT